Sequencing of this TCR beta chain was carried out in a study of beta chain features in type 1 diabetes. Notes on the study in general: Researchers report that Type 1 diabetes patients had moderately but significantly shorter TCRB CDR3s across all four CD4+ subsets. VDJ junctions from patients with type 1 diabetes contained fewer insertions and more deletions. PCR might favor shorter templates, equally in patients and controls.

Reverse transcription of all isolated RNA meant that expressed TCRB transcripts were sequenced. The repertoire was sequenced with immunoSEQ multiplex PCR; TCRdb's copy has only in-frame clones and lacks some. The sample yields about 150,000 clones, 10% seen once. This clone was seen a single time. The antigen is undetermined. Only one heparinised blood draw was taken per donor, and its volume averaged about 120 mL. Purity above 95% was achieved in all sorted populations. The source is a man in his thirties or forties with type 1 diabetes. Material for sequencing was central memory CD4+ T cells from blood.

CDR3 sequence reads: CASGLLSPPGTGELFF. For the CDR3, the DNA is TGTGCTAGTGGTTTACTATCCCCCCCGGGGACCGGGGAGCTGTTTTTT. The chain couples TRBV12-5 to TRBJ2-2; TRBD2 might be the D (5 bases). Deletions cut 3 bases from V and 5 bases from J, with 16 bases between. The length of the CDR3 is 16 residues. Germline V gives CDR1 LGHNT, CDR2 FRNRAP.